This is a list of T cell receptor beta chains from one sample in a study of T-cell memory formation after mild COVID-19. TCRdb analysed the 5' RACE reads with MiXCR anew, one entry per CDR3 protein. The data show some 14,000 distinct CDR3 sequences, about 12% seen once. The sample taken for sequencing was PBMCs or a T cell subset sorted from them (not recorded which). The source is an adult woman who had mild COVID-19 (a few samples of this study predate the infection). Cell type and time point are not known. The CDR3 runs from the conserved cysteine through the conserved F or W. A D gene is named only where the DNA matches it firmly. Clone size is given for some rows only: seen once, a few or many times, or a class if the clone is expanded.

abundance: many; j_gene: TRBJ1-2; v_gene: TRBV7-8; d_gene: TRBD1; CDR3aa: CASSSTGLSGYTF; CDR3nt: TGTGCCAGCAGCTCGACAGGGTTAAGCGGCTACACCTTC
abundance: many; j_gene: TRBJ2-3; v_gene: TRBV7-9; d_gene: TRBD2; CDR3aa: CASSSRTSRSTDTQYF; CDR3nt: TGTGCCAGCAGCTCAAGGACTAGCCGTAGCACAGATACGCAGTATTTT
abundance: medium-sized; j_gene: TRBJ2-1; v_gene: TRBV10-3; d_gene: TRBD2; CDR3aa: CAITQGLAGTEQFF; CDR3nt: TGTGCCATCACTCAGGGACTAGCGGGAACTGAGCAGTTCTTC
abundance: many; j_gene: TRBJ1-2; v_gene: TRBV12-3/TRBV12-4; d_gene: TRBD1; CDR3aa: CASSLRQGGDYGYTF; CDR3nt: TGTGCCAGCAGTCTGAGACAGGGGGGCGACTATGGCTACACCTTC
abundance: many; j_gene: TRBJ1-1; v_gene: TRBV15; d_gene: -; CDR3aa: CATSRDYGKLNTEAFF; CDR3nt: TGTGCCACCAGCAGAGATTACGGCAAGTTGAACACTGAAGCTTTCTTT
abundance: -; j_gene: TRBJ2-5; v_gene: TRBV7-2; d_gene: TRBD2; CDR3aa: CASSPELRASGRGAQYF; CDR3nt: TGTGCCAGCAGCCCCGAACTTCGTGCTAGCGGGAGAGGGGCCCAGTACTTC
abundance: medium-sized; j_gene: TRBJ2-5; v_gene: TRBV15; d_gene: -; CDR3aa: CATSSGAGETQYF; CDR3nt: TGTGCCACCAGCAGCGGCGCAGGGGAGACCCAGTACTTC
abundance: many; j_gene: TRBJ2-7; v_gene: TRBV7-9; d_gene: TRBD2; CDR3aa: CASSFLLAGVVPYEQYF; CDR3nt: TGTGCCAGCAGCTTTCTACTAGCGGGAGTCGTCCCCTACGAGCAGTACTTC
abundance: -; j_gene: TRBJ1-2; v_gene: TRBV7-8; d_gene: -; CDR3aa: CASSLGQAWANYGYTF; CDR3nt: TGTGCCAGCAGCCTCGGACAAGCCTGGGCTAACTATGGCTACACCTTC
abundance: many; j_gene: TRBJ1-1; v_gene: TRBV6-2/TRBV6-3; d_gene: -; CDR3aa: CASTESDSGRLNTEAFF; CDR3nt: TGTGCCAGCACCGAAAGCGACTCCGGACGCCTGAACACTGAAGCTTTCTTT
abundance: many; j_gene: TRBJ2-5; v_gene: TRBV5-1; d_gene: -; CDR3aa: CASSLDRETETQYF; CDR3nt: TGCGCCAGCAGCTTGGACCGGGAGACGGAGACCCAGTACTTC
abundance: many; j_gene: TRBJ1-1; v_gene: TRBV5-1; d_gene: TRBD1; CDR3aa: CASSSQGAEAFF; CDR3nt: TGCGCCAGCAGCTCCCAGGGGGCGGAAGCTTTCTTT
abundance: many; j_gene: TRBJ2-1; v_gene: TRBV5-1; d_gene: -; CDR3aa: CASSLEVGNNEQFF; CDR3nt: TGCGCCAGCAGCTTGGAGGTTGGGAACAATGAGCAGTTCTTC
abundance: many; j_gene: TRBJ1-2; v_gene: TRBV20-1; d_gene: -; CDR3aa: CSAREVFRIRYGYTF; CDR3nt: TGCAGTGCTAGAGAAGTGTTCAGGATCCGATATGGCTACACCTTC
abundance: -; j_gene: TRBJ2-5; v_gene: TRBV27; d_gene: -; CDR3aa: CASSFRQQETQYF; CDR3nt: TGTGCCAGCAGTTTCCGGCAACAAGAGACCCAGTACTTC
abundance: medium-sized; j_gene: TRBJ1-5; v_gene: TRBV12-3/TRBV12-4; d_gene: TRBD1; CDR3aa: CASSLTTGVGFQPQHF; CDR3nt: TGTGCCAGCAGTTTAACGACAGGGGTGGGGTTTCAGCCCCAGCATTTT
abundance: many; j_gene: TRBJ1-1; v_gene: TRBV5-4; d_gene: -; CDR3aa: CASTRAGGQEAFF; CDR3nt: TGTGCCAGCACGAGGGCCGGCGGGCAAGAAGCTTTCTTT
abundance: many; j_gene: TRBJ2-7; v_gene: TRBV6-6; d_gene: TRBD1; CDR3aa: CASSYSELLSGTGIGEQYF; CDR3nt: TGTGCCAGCAGTTACTCGGAACTACTTTCCGGGACAGGGATTGGCGAGCAGTACTTC
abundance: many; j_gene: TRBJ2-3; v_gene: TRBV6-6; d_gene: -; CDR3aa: CASRHSEAGPSTDTQYF; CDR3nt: TGTGCCAGCAGGCACAGTGAAGCGGGCCCAAGTACCGATACGCAGTATTTT
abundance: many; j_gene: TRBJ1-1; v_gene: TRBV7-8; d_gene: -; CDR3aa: CASSLSIRPPPGAFF; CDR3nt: TGTGCCAGCAGCCTCTCGATCAGGCCTCCCCCGGGGGCTTTCTTT
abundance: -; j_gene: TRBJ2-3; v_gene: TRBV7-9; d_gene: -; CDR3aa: CASSASQGPDTQYF; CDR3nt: TGTGCCAGCAGCGCATCGCAGGGGCCGGATACGCAGTATTTT
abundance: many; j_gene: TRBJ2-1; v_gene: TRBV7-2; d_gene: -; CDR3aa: CASSLEVGLSDNEQFF; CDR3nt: TGTGCCAGCAGCTTAGAAGTAGGACTGTCGGACAATGAGCAGTTCTTC
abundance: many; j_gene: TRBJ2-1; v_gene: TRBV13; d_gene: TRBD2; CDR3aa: CASSLREGYEQFF; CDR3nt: TGTGCCAGCAGCTTACGGGAGGGCTATGAGCAGTTCTTC
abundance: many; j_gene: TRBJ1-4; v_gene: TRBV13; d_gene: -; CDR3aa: CASSPSGDAKKLFF; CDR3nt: TGTGCCAGCAGCCCCTCCGGGGATGCGAAAAAACTGTTTTTT
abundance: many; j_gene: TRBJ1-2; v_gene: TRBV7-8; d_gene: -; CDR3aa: CASSQTSRDGYTF; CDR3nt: TGTGCCAGCAGCCAGACGTCCCGGGATGGCTACACCTTC
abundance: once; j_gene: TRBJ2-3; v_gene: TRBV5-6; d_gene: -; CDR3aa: CASSPLTGTYTDTQYF; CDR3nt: TGTGCCAGCAGCCCCTTGACAGGGACTTACACAGATACGCAGTATTTT
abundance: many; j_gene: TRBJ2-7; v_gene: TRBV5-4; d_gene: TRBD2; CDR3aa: CASSWGGDYEQYF; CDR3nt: TGTGCCAGCAGCTGGGGAGGGGACTACGAGCAGTACTTC
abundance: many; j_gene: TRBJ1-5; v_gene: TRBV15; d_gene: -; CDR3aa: CATSRDTGIGNQPQHF; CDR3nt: TGTGCCACCAGCAGAGATACAGGGATTGGAAACCAGCCCCAGCATTTT
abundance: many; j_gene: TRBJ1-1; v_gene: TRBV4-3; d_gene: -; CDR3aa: CASSQGRTTEAFF; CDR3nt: TGCGCCAGCAGCCAAGGGCGGACCACTGAAGCTTTCTTT
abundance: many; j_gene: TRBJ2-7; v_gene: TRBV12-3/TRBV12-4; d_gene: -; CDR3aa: CASAWASSYEQYF; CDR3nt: TGTGCCAGCGCCTGGGCGAGCTCCTACGAGCAGTACTTC
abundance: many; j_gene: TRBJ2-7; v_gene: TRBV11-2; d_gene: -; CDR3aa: CASSFAGAYYEQYF; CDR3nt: TGTGCCAGCAGCTTCGCGGGGGCCTATTACGAGCAGTACTTC
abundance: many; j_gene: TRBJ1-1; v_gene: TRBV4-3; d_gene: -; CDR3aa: CASSQDYVGRGGNTEAFF; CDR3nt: TGCGCCAGCAGCCAAGATTATGTAGGGCGTGGGGGCAACACTGAAGCTTTCTTT
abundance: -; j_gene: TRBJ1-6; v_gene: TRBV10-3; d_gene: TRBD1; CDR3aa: CAISEQTGALYNSPLHF; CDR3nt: TGTGCCATCAGTGAGCAGACAGGGGCCCTATATAATTCACCCCTCCACTTT
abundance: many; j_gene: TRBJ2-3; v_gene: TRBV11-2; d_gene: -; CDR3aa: CASSLEPAGSTDTQYF; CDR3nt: TGTGCCAGCAGCTTAGAACCCGCGGGGAGCACAGATACGCAGTATTTT
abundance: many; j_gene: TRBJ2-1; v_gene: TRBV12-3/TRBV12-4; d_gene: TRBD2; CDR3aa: CASSFSGTTDSYNEQFF; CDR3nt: TGTGCCAGCAGTTTCTCAGGGACTACCGACTCCTACAATGAGCAGTTCTTC
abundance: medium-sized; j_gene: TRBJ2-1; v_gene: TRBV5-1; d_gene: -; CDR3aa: CASSLLDGEQFF; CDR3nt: TGCGCCAGCAGCCTACTGGATGGTGAGCAGTTCTTC
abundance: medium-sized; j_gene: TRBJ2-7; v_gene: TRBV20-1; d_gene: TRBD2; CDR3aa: CSARVLADQMEQYF; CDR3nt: TGCAGTGCTAGAGTTCTAGCGGACCAGATGGAGCAGTACTTC
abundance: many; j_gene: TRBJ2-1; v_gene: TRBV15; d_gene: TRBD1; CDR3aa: CATSSGVGQGAMGNEQFF; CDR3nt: TGTGCCACCAGCAGCGGAGTGGGACAGGGGGCGATGGGTAATGAGCAGTTCTTC
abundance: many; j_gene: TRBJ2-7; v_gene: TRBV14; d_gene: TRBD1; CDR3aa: CASSWTGGISEQYF; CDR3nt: TGTGCCAGCAGCTGGACAGGCGGAATAAGCGAGCAGTACTTC
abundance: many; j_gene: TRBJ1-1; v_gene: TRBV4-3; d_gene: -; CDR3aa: CASSQGDLNTEAFF; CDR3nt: TGCGCCAGCAGCCAAGGGGACTTGAACACTGAAGCTTTCTTT
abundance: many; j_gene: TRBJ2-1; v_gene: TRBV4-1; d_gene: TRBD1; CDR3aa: CASSQGQGAYNEQFF; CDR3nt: TGCGCCAGCAGCCAAGGGCAGGGGGCGTACAATGAGCAGTTCTTC
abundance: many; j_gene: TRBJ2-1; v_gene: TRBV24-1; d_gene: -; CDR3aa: CATSEYREASYNEQFF; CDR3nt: TGTGCCACCAGTGAGTACAGGGAAGCCTCCTACAATGAGCAGTTCTTC
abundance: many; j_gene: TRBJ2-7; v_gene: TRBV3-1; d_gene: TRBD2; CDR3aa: CASSRDERGYERTYEQYF; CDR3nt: TGTGCCAGCAGCCGGGACGAGCGGGGATACGAGCGCACCTACGAGCAGTACTTC
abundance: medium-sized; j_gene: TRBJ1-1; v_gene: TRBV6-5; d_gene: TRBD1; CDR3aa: CASSRQGNTEAFF; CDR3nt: TGTGCCAGCAGCCGACAGGGGAACACTGAAGCTTTCTTT